This T cell receptor beta chain was documented in a study of blood T cells in healthy people across ages. Whole-study results and caveats: Diversity of TCR beta per million T cells declined in a roughly linear way with age.

Using a J-beta primer mix together with a sample-barcoded 5' primer, a second PCR was run for roughly 7 to 12 cycles. Using its own MiXCR run on the 5' RACE reads, TCRdb lists one record per CDR3 protein. The repertoire consists of roughly 1.9 million distinct CDR3 sequences, with around 40% occurring once and the leading ten covering roughly 23%. Samples each yielded at least 5 micrograms of total RNA. After removal of 5 bases from V and 8 bases from J, the junction contained 5 bases not matched to a gene. This CDR3 has 14 residues. Germline CDR1 and CDR2: MDHEN and SYDVKM. This clonotype has just a few counts. Antigen specificity is unknown.

Specimen: blood. This receptor was identified in a human donor in good health. J is TRBJ2-1 and V is TRBV28; 11 nucleotides line up with TRBD1. CDR3 bases: TGTGCCAGCAGTATCCGGGACAGGGGGGATGAGCAGTTCTTC. Its protein product is CASSIRDRGDEQFF. Together with reference TRBV28 and TRBJ2-1, the CDR3 gives the full variable domain: DVKVTQSSRYLVKRTGEKVFLECVQDMDHENMFWYRQDPGLGLRLIYFSYDVKMKEKGDIPEGYSVSREKKERFSLILESASTNQTSMYLCASSIRDRGDEQFFGPGTRLTVL.